This TCR beta chain was identified in a study of blood T cell repertoires in COVID-19. The wider study: COVID-19 samples, acute and convalescent, were from the United States, Italy and Spain.

In the authors' methods: Researchers report that nucleated cell counts were estimated from reference gene primer amplification. Libraries were prepared by immunoSEQ multiplex PCR; TCRdb keeps only in-frame clonotypes and omits some of them. V, J and clone size are taken as reported in that table, and D and trimming were inferred from the DNA itself. The sample contains 90,000 to 120,000 clones, about 89% of which appear only once. Germline values: CDR1 LGHNA, CDR2 YNFKEQ. The CDR3 extends over 15 amino acids. The ends lost 4 bases at V and 9 bases at J; junction bases unmatched: 15. The sample taken for sequencing was peripheral blood. The receptor was isolated from a man aged 35 to 55 with active or convalescent COVID-19. The chain has TRBV4-2 and TRBJ2-7, with 7 bases aligning to TRBD2. The DNA for the CDR3 is TGTGCCAGCAGCCCTTCTTTGACGGGAGGCAGTAGGCAGTACTTC. Translation: CASSPSLTGGSRQYF.